A selection of T cell receptor beta chains follows, all from one sample in a study of T cell responses to AZD1222 COVID-19 vaccine. The method was immunoSEQ multiplex PCR; TCRdb's version includes in-frame clones alone and lacks a portion of them. Counted here are approximately 80,000 clones, roughly 87% occurring once; the ten biggest clones make up around 5.1%. The sequences come from peripheral blood, collected on day 0 of MenACWY control vaccination. Receptors were obtained from an adult in good health. CDR3s include the opening cysteine and the closing phenylalanine or tryptophan. The order of the fields is J gene, CDR3 length, V gene, clone size, D gene, CDR3 protein, CDR3 DNA. The D gene is left open where the match is weak. Size is stated for part of the rows, as once, few or many counts, or as a class when the clone is expanded.

>TRBJ1-1|13|TRBV3-1/TRBV3-2|NA|NA
CASSRTGTTEAFF
TGTGCCAGCAGCCGGACGGGGACGACTGAAGCTTTCTTT
>TRBJ2-7|18|TRBV7-9|medium-sized|NA
CASSLEGAGGVQTYEQYF
TGTGCCAGCAGCTTAGAGGGAGCCGGGGGCGTCCAAACCTACGAGCAGTACTTC
>TRBJ1-5|13|TRBV6-5|NA|NA
CASSPGPGQPQHF
TGTGCCAGCAGTCCGGGACCCGGGCAGCCCCAGCATTTT
>TRBJ1-3|12|TRBV6-5|NA|NA
CASFLLGNTIYF
TGTGCCAGTTTCCTTCTCGGAAACACCATATATTTT
>TRBJ1-1|11|TRBV29-1|NA|NA
CSVRDSFEAFF
TGCAGCGTTCGAGACAGTTTCGAAGCTTTCTTT
>TRBJ2-3|13|TRBV27|NA|NA
CASSLSSTDTQYF
TGTGCCAGCAGTTTATCGAGCACAGATACGCAGTATTTT
>TRBJ2-3|16|TRBV7-2|NA|TRBD1
CASSSGTGIPSDTQYF
TGTGCCAGCAGTTCCGGGACAGGGATTCCGTCAGATACGCAGTATTTT
>TRBJ2-3|18|TRBV6-2/TRBV6-3|NA|TRBD2
CASSRGLAGVPNTDTQYF
TGTGCCAGCAGCCGGGGACTAGCGGGGGTTCCGAACACAGATACGCAGTATTTT
>TRBJ1-4|13|TRBV5-8|NA|TRBD1
CASKDRGNEKLFF
TGTGCCAGCAAGGACAGGGGGAATGAAAAACTGTTTTTT
>TRBJ1-5|14|TRBV7-2|NA|NA
CASSPAGRGQPQHF
TGTGCCAGCAGCCCAGCGGGGCGAGGTCAGCCCCAGCATTTT
>TRBJ2-5|17|TRBV3-1/TRBV3-2|NA|TRBD1
CASSRLSDRGELETQYF
TGTGCCAGCAGCCGACTTTCAGACAGGGGGGAATTGGAGACCCAGTACTTC
>TRBJ2-2|13|TRBV29-1|NA|NA
CSVEWPGTGELFF
TGCAGCGTTGAGTGGCCGGGGACCGGGGAGCTGTTTTTT
>TRBJ2-2|15|TRBV27|NA|TRBD1
CASSLSSGQLGELFF
TGTGCCAGCAGTTTATCGTCGGGACAGCTCGGGGAGCTGTTTTTT
>TRBJ2-3|15|TRBV2|NA|TRBD1
CASSPGQGFTDTQYF
TGTGCCAGCAGCCCGGGACAGGGTTTCACAGATACGCAGTATTTT
>TRBJ2-2|16|TRBV5-1|once|NA
CASSLGPRANTGELFF
TGCGCCAGCAGCTTGGGTCCGCGGGCGAACACCGGGGAGCTGTTTTTT
>TRBJ2-2|15|TRBV2|NA|TRBD2
CASSEEETSAGELFF
TGTGCCAGCAGTGAAGAAGAGACTAGCGCCGGGGAGCTGTTTTTT
>TRBJ2-7|12|TRBV30|NA|NA
CAWTDSSYEQYF
TGTGCCTGGACGGACAGCTCCTACGAGCAGTACTTC
>TRBJ1-5|16|TRBV7-2|NA|NA
CASSFLWGGQGQPQHF
TGTGCCAGCAGCTTTTTGTGGGGGGGGCAGGGTCAGCCCCAGCATTTT
>TRBJ1-6|16|TRBV11-3|NA|TRBD1
CASSLTGGSYNSPLHF
TGTGCCAGCAGCTTAACAGGGGGCTCCTATAATTCACCCCTCCACTTT
>TRBJ2-1|15|TRBV5-5|NA|TRBD2
CASSPTSGSYNEQFF
TGTGCCAGCAGCCCGACTAGCGGTTCCTACAATGAGCAGTTCTTC
>TRBJ1-5|13|TRBV7-2|NA|NA
CASSPDSNQPQHF
TGTGCCAGCAGCCCTGATAGCAATCAGCCCCAGCATTTT
>TRBJ1-5|15|TRBV7-2|NA|TRBD1
CASSSTGGNNQPQHF
TGTGCCAGCAGCTCCACAGGGGGGAACAATCAGCCCCAGCATTTT
>TRBJ1-2|13|TRBV30|NA|NA
CAWSLGPLYGYTF
TGTGCCTGGAGTTTGGGGCCCTTGTATGGCTACACCTTC
>TRBJ1-1|12|TRBV3-1/TRBV3-2|NA|NA
CASSQGIAEAFF
TGTGCCAGCAGCCAAGGGATTGCTGAAGCTTTCTTT
>TRBJ2-5|14|TRBV21-1|NA|NA
CASIGAGPRETQYF
TGTGCCAGCATTGGCGCGGGTCCCCGAGAGACCCAGTACTTC
>TRBJ2-1|12|TRBV7-8|NA|NA
CASSFGLGEQFF
TGTGCCAGCAGCTTTGGACTGGGGGAGCAGTTCTTC
>TRBJ1-2|13|TRBV19|once|NA
CASSIRQEGGYTF
TGTGCCAGTAGTATCCGACAGGAGGGCGGCTACACCTTC
>TRBJ1-2|14|TRBV9|NA|NA
CASSFSTGRDGYTF
TGTGCCAGCAGCTTCAGCACGGGGAGGGATGGCTACACCTTC
>TRBJ1-1|15|TRBV3-1/TRBV3-2|NA|NA
CASSQTDTRNTEAFF
TGTGCCAGCAGCCAAACAGATACAAGGAACACTGAAGCTTTCTTT
>TRBJ1-1|13|TRBV5-4|once|NA
CASSLYREIGAFF
TGTGCCAGCAGCTTATACAGGGAGATAGGAGCTTTCTTT
>TRBJ1-1|13|TRBV20-1|NA|NA
CSASSVAGTEAFF
TGCAGTGCTAGTTCAGTGGCTGGCACTGAAGCTTTCTTT
>TRBJ2-1|16|TRBV27|NA|NA
CASSFPPGWSYNEQFF
TGTGCCAGCAGTTTCCCTCCAGGGTGGTCCTACAATGAGCAGTTCTTC
>TRBJ2-1|15|TRBV7-9|NA|NA
CASSLGSGRKNEQFF
TGTGCCAGCAGCTTAGGGTCAGGGAGAAAGAATGAGCAGTTCTTC
>TRBJ1-3|15|TRBV30|NA|NA
CAWSPLNRGGNTIYF
TGTGCCTGGAGTCCCCTCAACCGGGGTGGAAACACCATATATTTT
>TRBJ1-2|18|TRBV4-3|NA|NA
CASSQDSRGTGAMGGYTF
TGCGCCAGCAGCCAAGATTCGAGGGGTACGGGGGCGATGGGCGGCTACACCTTC
>TRBJ2-3|15|TRBV28|NA|NA
CASSPTGKHTDTQYF
TGTGCCAGCAGTCCAACAGGGAAACACACAGATACGCAGTATTTT
>TRBJ1-5|14|TRBV19|NA|TRBD1
CASHDRGSNQPQHF
TGTGCCAGTCACGACAGGGGAAGCAATCAGCCCCAGCATTTT
>TRBJ1-2|13|TRBV29-1|NA|NA
CSAPGPANYGYTF
TGCAGCGCTCCGGGACCCGCAAACTATGGCTACACCTTC
>TRBJ1-6|17|TRBV4-2|NA|TRBD1
CASSPYLWDRGSPPLHF
TGTGCCAGCAGCCCCTACCTCTGGGACAGGGGTTCTCCACCCCTCCACTTT
>TRBJ1-1|15|TRBV9|NA|NA
CASSVFTDRSAEAFF
TGTGCCAGCAGCGTATTTACAGACAGATCCGCTGAAGCTTTCTTT
>TRBJ1-1|14|TRBV14|NA|NA
CASSLLAGNTEAFF
TGTGCCAGCAGCCTCCTAGCGGGTAACACTGAAGCTTTCTTT
>TRBJ1-2|14|TRBV15|NA|NA
CATSRDRQQDGYTF
TGTGCCACCAGCAGAGATAGGCAGCAGGATGGCTACACCTTC
>TRBJ2-4|15|TRBV6-5|NA|TRBD1
CASSLRDSRKNIQYF
TGTGCCAGCAGTCTCCGGGACAGTAGAAAAAACATTCAGTACTTC
>TRBJ2-1|14|TRBV20-1|NA|NA
CSASRGNTYNEQFF
TGCAGTGCTAGTCGGGGTAACACCTACAATGAGCAGTTCTTC
>TRBJ1-3|17|TRBV10-3|NA|TRBD1
CAISEPGQGAFGNTIYF
TGTGCCATCAGTGAGCCCGGCCAGGGGGCATTTGGAAACACCATATATTTT
>TRBJ2-6|16|TRBV2|NA|TRBD1
CASRRGRNSGANVLTF
TGTGCCAGCAGGAGGGGGCGGAACTCTGGGGCCAACGTCCTGACTTTC
>TRBJ1-1|15|TRBV3-1/TRBV3-2|NA|NA
CASIPTGRINTEAFF
TGTGCCAGCATCCCCACAGGGCGAATTAACACTGAAGCTTTCTTT
>TRBJ1-1|14|TRBV5-1|NA|NA
CASSLGQATTEAFF
TGCGCCAGCAGCTTGGGACAGGCGACGACTGAAGCTTTCTTT
>TRBJ1-3|18|TRBV3-1/TRBV3-2|NA|NA
CASSPRRRAGLRGNTIYF
TGTGCCAGCAGCCCGAGGAGACGAGCAGGTCTCCGTGGAAACACCATATATTTT
>TRBJ2-5|13|TRBV19|once|NA
CASSMAAKETQYF
TGTGCCAGTAGTATGGCAGCCAAAGAGACCCAGTACTTC
>TRBJ1-1|16|TRBV9|NA|NA
CASSSGGDRGGAEAFF
TGTGCCAGCAGCTCAGGTGGGGACCGGGGGGGTGCTGAAGCTTTCTTT
>TRBJ1-1|15|TRBV18|once|NA
CASSPILGPNTEAFF
TGTGCCAGCTCCCCCATTCTGGGGCCGAACACTGAAGCTTTCTTT
>TRBJ2-7|14|TRBV3-1/TRBV3-2|NA|TRBD1
CASSPGQVIYEQYF
TGTGCCAGCAGCCCGGGACAGGTTATCTACGAGCAGTACTTC
>TRBJ2-7|12|TRBV21-1|NA|NA
CASSKIGYEQYF
TGTGCCAGCAGCAAAATAGGGTACGAGCAGTACTTC
>TRBJ1-5|16|TRBV6-5|NA|TRBD1
CASSYGHTGVGQPQHF
TGTGCCAGCAGTTACGGGCATACAGGGGTTGGACAGCCCCAGCATTTT